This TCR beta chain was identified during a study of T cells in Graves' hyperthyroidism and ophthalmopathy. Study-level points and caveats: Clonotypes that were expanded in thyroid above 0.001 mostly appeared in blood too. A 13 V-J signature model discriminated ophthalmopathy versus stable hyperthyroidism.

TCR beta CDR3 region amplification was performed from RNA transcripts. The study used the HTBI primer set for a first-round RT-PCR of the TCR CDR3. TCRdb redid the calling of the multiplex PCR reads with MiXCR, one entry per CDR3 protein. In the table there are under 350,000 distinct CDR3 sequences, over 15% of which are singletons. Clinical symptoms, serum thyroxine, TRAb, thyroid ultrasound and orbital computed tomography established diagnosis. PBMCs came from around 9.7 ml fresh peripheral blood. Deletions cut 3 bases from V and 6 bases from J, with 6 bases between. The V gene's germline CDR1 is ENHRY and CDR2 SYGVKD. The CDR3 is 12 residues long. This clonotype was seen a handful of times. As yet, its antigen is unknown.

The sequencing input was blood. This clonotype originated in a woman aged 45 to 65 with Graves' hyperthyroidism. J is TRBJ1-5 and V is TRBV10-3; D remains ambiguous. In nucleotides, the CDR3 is TGTGCCATCAGTGACCCTCCTCAGCCCCAGCATTTT. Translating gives CAISDPPQPQHF.